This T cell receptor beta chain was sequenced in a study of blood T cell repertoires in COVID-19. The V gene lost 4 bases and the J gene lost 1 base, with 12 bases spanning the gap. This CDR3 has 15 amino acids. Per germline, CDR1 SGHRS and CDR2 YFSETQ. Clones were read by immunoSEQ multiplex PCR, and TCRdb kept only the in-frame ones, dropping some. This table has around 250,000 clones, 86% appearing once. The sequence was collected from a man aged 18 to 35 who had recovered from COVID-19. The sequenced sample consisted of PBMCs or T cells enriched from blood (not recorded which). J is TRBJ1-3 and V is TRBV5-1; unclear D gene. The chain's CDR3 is CASSLDADSGNTIYF. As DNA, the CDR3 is TGCGCCAGCAGCCTCGACGCGGATTCTGGAAACACCATATATTTT. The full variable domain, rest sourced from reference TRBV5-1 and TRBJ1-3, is KAGVTQTPRYLIKTRGQQVTLSCSPISGHRSVSWYQQTPGQGLQFLFEYFSETQRNKGNFPGRFSGRQFSNSRSEMNVSTLELGDSALYLCASSLDADSGNTIYFGEGSWLTVV.